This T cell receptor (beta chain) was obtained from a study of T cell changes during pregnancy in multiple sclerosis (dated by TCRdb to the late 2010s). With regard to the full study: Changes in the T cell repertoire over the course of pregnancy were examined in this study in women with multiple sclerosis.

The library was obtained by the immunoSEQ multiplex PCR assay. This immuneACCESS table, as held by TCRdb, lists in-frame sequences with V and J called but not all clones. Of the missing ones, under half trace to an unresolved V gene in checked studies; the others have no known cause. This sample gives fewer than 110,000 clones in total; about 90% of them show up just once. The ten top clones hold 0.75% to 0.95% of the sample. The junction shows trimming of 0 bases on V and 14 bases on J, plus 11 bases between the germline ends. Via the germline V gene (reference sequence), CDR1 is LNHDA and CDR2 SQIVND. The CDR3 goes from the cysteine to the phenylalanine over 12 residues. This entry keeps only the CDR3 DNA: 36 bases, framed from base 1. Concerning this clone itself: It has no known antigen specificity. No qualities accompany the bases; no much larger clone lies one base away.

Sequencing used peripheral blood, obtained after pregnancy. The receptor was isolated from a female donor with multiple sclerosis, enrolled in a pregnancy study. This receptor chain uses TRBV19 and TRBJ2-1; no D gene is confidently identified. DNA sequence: TGTGCCAGTAGTATAGATCGGTCCCGGGAGTTCTTC. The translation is CASSIDRSREFF.